One sample yielded the 28 T cell receptor beta chains listed below, sequenced in a study of response to subunit inactivated influenza vaccine (dated by TCRdb to 2016 to 2019). To prepare the library, RT-PCR was applied. The sequencing machine was an Illumina HiSeq 2500. TCRdb reran the public reads through fastp at Q25 and MiXCR, keeping productive beta chains. All rows with the same CDR3 protein become a single entry with the most common DNA and genes. This sample gives around 850,000 distinct CDR3 sequences in total; under 20% of them show up just once. Approximately 11% of the sample belongs to the ten largest clones. Sequenced material: PBMCs from blood, taken 5 to 6 days after vaccination. These receptors were taken from a man aged 50 or older who received an inactivated influenza vaccine. Donor details come from another sample of the same person, matched by shared clones.

In regard to this clonotype: Given a much more abundant clone one base away, this may be a read error. The V call is TRBV11-2, the J call TRBJ2-1; D is undetermined. CDR1 and CDR2 (germline): SGHAT, FQNNGV. The V end lost 0 bases, the J end lost 9 bases, and 3 bases lay between the germline ends. CDR3 length: 11 residues. Here the CDR3 reads CASSLDSEQFF. The CDR3 bases are TGTGCCAGCAGCTTAGATTCTGAGCAGTTCTTC.

The chain carries TRBV18 and TRBJ2-1, with D possibly being TRBD1 (5 bases). Germline V gene lookup returns CDR1 KGHSH and CDR2 LQKENI. This CDR3 comprises 16 residues. Trimming took off 0 bases at V and 7 bases at J, with 16 bases between the two ends. This chain's CDR3 is CASSPPNRGSLNEQFF. The CDR3 DNA reads as TGTGCCAGCTCACCACCGAATAGGGGCTCCCTGAATGAGCAGTTCTTC.

This clonotype was recorded a few times. The chain is built from TRBV20-1 and TRBJ2-7; D might be TRBD2 (6 bases). The CDR3 extends over 13 amino acids. Between the trimmed V and J ends, which lost 4 bases and 2 bases, there was a span of 12 bases. CDR1 is DFQATT and CDR2 is SNEGSKA in the germline V gene (reference sequence). In nucleotides, the CDR3 is TGCAGTGCTATACAGACTAGAGCCTACGAGCAGTACTTC. Translating it yields CSAIQTRAYEQYF.

This chain uses TRBV5-4 with TRBJ2-3; 8 bases line up with TRBD2. Looked up from germline, CDR1 is SGHNT and CDR2 is YYREEE (reference sequence). The CDR3 sequence is 16 residues long. J gave up 2 bases and V 0 bases, and 5 bases lay outside the gene matches. The CDR3 is CASSLAERGTTDTQYF. DNA for the CDR3: TGTGCCAGCAGCTTGGCCGAGCGGGGGACCACAGATACGCAGTATTTT.

V is TRBV28 and J is TRBJ2-3; D call uncertain. Trimming left V 5 bases short and J 2 bases short, with 20 bases between. Germline V gene data show CDR1 as MDHEN and CDR2 as SYDVKM. This CDR3 has 17 residues. The CDR3 protein is CASSPPLGKPNTDTQYF. CDR3 DNA: TGTGCCAGCAGTCCCCCCTTAGGGAAGCCTAACACAGATACGCAGTATTTT. Drawing the rest from reference TRBV28 and TRBJ2-3, the complete variable domain is DVKVTQSSRYLVKRTGEKVFLECVQDMDHENMFWYRQDPGLGLRLIYFSYDVKMKEKGDIPEGYSVSREKKERFSLILESASTNQTSMYLCASSPPLGKPNTDTQYFGPGTRLTVL.

The gene calls are TRBV7-2 and TRBJ2-4; no definite D call. Germline CDR1 is SGHTA and CDR2 is FQGNSA. Trimming removed 1 base at V and 11 bases at J, with 9 bases between. This CDR3 has 12 residues. CDR3 sequence: CASSLETGFQYF. CDR3 in DNA: TGTGCCAGCAGCTTAGAGACTGGGTTTCAGTACTTC.

The genes are TRBV11-2 and TRBJ2-7; a weak D match, TRBD2 (5 bases). The V gene lost 6 bases and the J gene lost 7 bases, with 19 bases spanning the gap. CDR3 length equals 14 residues. The germline CDR1 and CDR2 sequences are SGHAT and FQNNGV. CDR3: CASRPFPEAVEQYF. Here the CDR3 DNA reads TGTGCCAGCAGACCCTTCCCGGAGGCTGTTGAGCAGTACTTC.

This clonotype was counted a few times. One end of the junction is discordant with germline, which a read error may explain. The chain recombines TRBV12-3 or TRBV12-4 with TRBJ2-7, with TRBD1 identical over 9 bases. This CDR3 has 14 amino acids. Here the CDR3 reads CASSSAGPGTGISF. The CDR3 coding sequence is TGTGCCAGCAGTTCAGCCGGCCCCGGGACAGGGATCTCCTTC.

This clonotype was found many times. The V gene is TRBV12-3 or TRBV12-4, the J gene TRBJ1-5; D is ambiguous. This CDR3 has 15 amino acids. V lost 1 base, J lost 3 bases, and 10 bases lay in between. This CDR3 is CASSLGRRFNQPQHF. As DNA, the CDR3 is TGTGCCAGCAGTTTAGGGAGGCGTTTCAATCAGCCCCAGCATTTT.

This clonotype was recorded a few times. This sequence joins TRBV30 and TRBJ1-2; D is unclear. Looked up from germline, CDR1 is GTSNPN and CDR2 is SVGIG (reference sequence). The V end was cut by 2 bases, the J end by 5 bases, with 12 bases between. The CDR3 spans 13 residues. CDR3 DNA sequence: TGTGCCTGGAGTAGCGGCCGCTTTTATGGCTACACCTTC. It specifies CAWSSGRFYGYTF.

The chain recombines TRBV9 with TRBJ1-1; D is perhaps TRBD1 (5 bases). This CDR3 contains 18 residues. Between the trimmed V and J ends, which lost 0 bases and 1 base, there was a span of 19 bases. Germline V gives CDR1 SGDLS, CDR2 YYNGEE. CDR3 amino acids: CASSVDLMYGGENTEAFF. CDR3 DNA sequence: TGTGCCAGCAGCGTAGATCTCATGTACGGGGGAGAGAACACTGAAGCTTTCTTT.

This clonotype was seen more than once but under ten times. The chain has TRBV15 and TRBJ2-1; D call uncertain. The V gene's germline CDR1 is LNHNV and CDR2 YYDKDF (reference sequence). This CDR3 has 15 amino acids. The V gene lost 0 bases and the J gene lost 2 bases, with 8 bases spanning the gap. The CDR3 sequence is CATSRDFGPYNEQFF. In nucleotides, the CDR3 is TGTGCCACCAGCAGAGATTTCGGCCCCTACAATGAGCAGTTCTTC.

This clonotype showed up many times. The chain has TRBV12-3 or TRBV12-4 and TRBJ1-1; unclear D gene. The CDR3 has 14 amino acids. Trimming cost V 5 bases and J 2 bases, with 12 bases left between them. This CDR3 is CASSLRVGNTEAFF. CDR3 nucleotide sequence: TGTGCCAGCAGTCTAAGGGTGGGTAACACTGAAGCTTTCTTT.

This clonotype was recorded a few times. This CDR3 is CASSLLSPAADTQYF. The CDR3 DNA reads TGTGCCAGCAGTTTATTATCCCCGGCCGCAGATACGCAGTATTTT. This rearrangement joins TRBV28 to TRBJ2-3, with D unclear. This CDR3 is built from 15 residues. Germline-derived CDR1 and CDR2 are MDHEN and SYDVKM. With 1 base removed from V and 4 bases from J, the gap between germline ends came to 12 bases.

This clonotype was picked up a small number of times. The V gene is TRBV5-6, the J gene TRBJ2-1; D ambiguous. Germline CDR1 is SGHDT and CDR2 is YYEEEE. V was clipped by 1 base and J by 4 bases, with 15 bases between them. CDR3 length equals 16 residues. The CDR3 coding sequence is TGTGCCAGCAGCTTGCCGACGGGTCGACTTTACAATGAGCAGTTCTTC. Residues: CASSLPTGRLYNEQFF.

This clonotype was seen more than once but under ten times. The CDR3 region is CGSGISTDTQYF. The DNA for the CDR3 is TGTGGTAGCGGGATTAGCACAGATACGCAGTATTTT. J is TRBJ2-3 and V is TRBV7-3; 8 nucleotides agree with TRBD2. The CDR3 loop spans 12 amino acids. From germline, CDR1 is SGHTA and CDR2 FQGTGA.

This chain links TRBV4-2 with TRBJ2-2; D ambiguous. Germline V gene data show CDR1 as LGHNA and CDR2 as YNFKEQ. The length of the CDR3 is 18 residues. The V end lost 0 bases, the J end lost 6 bases, and 20 bases lay between the germline ends. The CDR3 protein is CASSQDLSAWTRAGELFF. DNA of the CDR3: TGTGCCAGCAGCCAAGATTTATCAGCTTGGACCCGTGCCGGGGAGCTGTTTTTT.

This chain uses TRBV11-2 with TRBJ1-1; TRBD1 might be the D (6 bases). This CDR3 has 15 amino acids. V was pared by 6 bases and J by 5 bases, with 19 bases between. The V gene's germline CDR1 is SGHAT and CDR2 FQNNGV. The CDR3 spells CASSLRGAVGTEAFF. The CDR3 region has the DNA TGTGCCAGCAGTTTGAGGGGGGCAGTGGGGACTGAAGCTTTCTTT.

J is TRBJ2-3 and V is TRBV28; 8 bases are shared with TRBD2. The CDR3 length is 15 residues. Germline assignment: CDR1 MDHEN and CDR2 SYDVKM. The trim removed 10 bases at V and 6 bases at J, leaving 15 bases unmatched. CDR3 protein: CATADGRARLDTQYF. The CDR3 region has the DNA TGTGCCACCGCGGACGGGAGGGCTCGCCTGGATACGCAGTATTTT. The whole variable domain, filled in from reference TRBV28 and TRBJ2-3, reads DVKVTQSSRYLVKRTGEKVFLECVQDMDHENMFWYRQDPGLGLRLIYFSYDVKMKEKGDIPEGYSVSREKKERFSLILESASTNQTSMYLCATADGRARLDTQYFGPGTRLTVL.

This clonotype was counted a few times. This sequence joins TRBV20-1 and TRBJ2-5, with no clear D. From germline, CDR1 is DFQATT and CDR2 SNEGSKA (reference sequence). The CDR3 consists of 11 residues. V lost 0 bases and J 7 bases, leaving 6 bases between the germline ends. CDR3 region: CSARDGVTQYF. CDR3 nucleotides: TGCAGTGCTAGAGATGGAGTGACCCAGTACTTC.

This clonotype was detected a few times. The chain combines TRBV7-2 with TRBJ1-2, with D unresolved. The CDR3 runs to 14 residues. V lost 6 bases and J 4 bases, leaving 15 bases between the germline ends. The germline V gene has CDR1 SGHTA and CDR2 FQGNSA. The chain's CDR3 is CASRRSSESYGYTF. CDR3 DNA sequence: TGTGCCAGCAGGCGCTCAAGTGAAAGCTATGGCTACACCTTC.

This clonotype was seen a few times. The V call is TRBV11-2, the J call TRBJ2-2; D is unresolved. There are 14 residues in the CDR3. From germline, CDR1 is SGHAT and CDR2 FQNNGV. Trimming cost V 0 bases and J 6 bases, with 8 bases left between them. DNA of the CDR3: TGTGCCAGCAGCTTAGAAAGAGGACCCGGGGAGCTGTTTTTT. Translating it yields CASSLERGPGELFF. Looking up the rest from reference TRBV11-2 and TRBJ2-2 gives the full variable domain: EAGVAQSPRYKIIEKRQSVAFWCNPISGHATLYWYQQILGQGPKLLIQFQNNGVVDDSQLPKDRFSAERLKGVDSTLKIQPAKLEDSAVYLCASSLERGPGELFFGEGSRLTVL.

The chain employs TRBV20-1 and TRBJ2-2, with 7 bases fitting TRBD2. This CDR3 spans 16 amino acids. The germline CDR1 and CDR2 sequences are DFQATT and SNEGSKA (reference sequence). With V trimmed by 5 bases and J by 2 bases, 11 bases remained unmatched. The chain's CDR3 is CSAPHPGLYNTGELFF. The CDR3 DNA reads as TGCAGTGCTCCACACCCGGGACTATATAACACCGGGGAGCTGTTTTTT.

This clonotype was counted many times. V is TRBV12-3 or TRBV12-4 and J is TRBJ2-1; D call uncertain. Trimming stripped 6 bases from V and 8 bases from J, with 23 bases between. The CDR3 is 16 residues long. The CDR3 coding sequence is TGTGCCAGCAGCCTCGGTCGGTGGGCCGGCGACGATGAGCAGTTCTTC. It codes for CASSLGRWAGDDEQFF.

This clonotype was seen a few times. This sequence joins TRBV9 and TRBJ2-3; D tentatively fits TRBD1 or TRBD2 (5 bases each). V was clipped by 3 bases and J by 8 bases, with 13 bases between them. Looked up from germline, CDR1 is SGDLS and CDR2 is YYNGEE. CDR3 length: 13 amino acids. CDR3 in DNA: TGTGCCAGCAGCGAGGGGTCTAGCAGTACGCAGTATTTT. It encodes CASSEGSSSTQYF.

The J gene is TRBJ2-3, the V gene TRBV29-1; D remains unclear. This CDR3 spans 14 amino acids. The germline CDR1 and CDR2 sequences are SQVTM and ANQGSEA. The V and J ends lost 1 base and 3 bases respectively, with 11 bases between them. CDR3 sequence: CSVEAKTGTDTQYF. The CDR3 DNA reads TGCAGCGTTGAAGCCAAGACTGGTACAGATACGCAGTATTTT.

This clonotype was counted between two and nine times. The chain joins TRBV6-2 or TRBV6-3 to TRBJ2-7, with 9 nucleotides matching TRBD1. Germline V gives CDR1 MNHEY, CDR2 SVGEGT. Germline trimming cut 5 bases from V and 2 bases from J; bases unmatched to any gene: 10. The CDR3 is made up of 16 amino acids. The CDR3 DNA reads as TGTGCCAGCAGTCCACACCCGGGACAGGGTCCCTACGAGCAGTACTTC. It specifies CASSPHPGQGPYEQYF.

This clonotype has more than one count but fewer than ten. The chain joins TRBV29-1 to TRBJ2-7; maybe TRBD2 (5 bases). Germline V gene lookup returns CDR1 SQVTM and CDR2 ANQGSEA. With 4 bases removed from V and 6 bases from J, the gap between germline ends came to 10 bases. The CDR3 spans 11 residues. This chain's CDR3 is CSVVLAGEQYF. DNA of the CDR3: TGCAGCGTTGTGCTAGCTGGCGAGCAGTACTTC.